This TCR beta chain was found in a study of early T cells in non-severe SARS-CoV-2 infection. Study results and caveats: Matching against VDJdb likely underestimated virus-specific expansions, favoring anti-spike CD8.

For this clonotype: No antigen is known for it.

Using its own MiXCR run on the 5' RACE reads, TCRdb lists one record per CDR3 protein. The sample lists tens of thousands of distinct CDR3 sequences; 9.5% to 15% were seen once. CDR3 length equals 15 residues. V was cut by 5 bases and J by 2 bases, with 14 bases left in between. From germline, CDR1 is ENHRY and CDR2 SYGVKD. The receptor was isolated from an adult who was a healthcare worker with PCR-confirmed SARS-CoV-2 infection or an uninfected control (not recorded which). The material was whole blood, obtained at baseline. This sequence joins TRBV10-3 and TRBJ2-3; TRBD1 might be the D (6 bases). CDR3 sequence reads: CAISQQGDPTDTQYF. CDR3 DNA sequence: TGTGCCATCAGTCAACAGGGTGACCCCACAGATACGCAGTATTTT.